This T cell receptor beta chain was identified in a study of blood T cell repertoires in COVID-19. From germline, CDR1 is SGDLS and CDR2 YYNGEE. The CDR3 consists of 14 residues. V shed 4 bases and J 7 bases; nucleotides not matched to a gene: 5. Here immunoSEQ multiplex PCR was the method, and the copy in TCRdb shows in-frame clones only, minus some. The data contain just over 300,000 clones, about nine tenths of them singletons. The rearrangement links TRBV9 to TRBJ1-6; the match to TRBD1 covers 7 bases. Sequenced input: peripheral blood. The receptor comes from a woman aged 30 to 39 with COVID-19, enrolled during active disease. The CDR3 sequence: CASSITGENSPLHF. The CDR3 DNA is TGTGCCAGCAGCATCACAGGGGAGAATTCACCCCTCCACTTT.